Listed here are 9 T cell receptor beta chains from one sample, sequenced in a study of radiation and T cells in renal cell carcinoma. Noted time point: baseline pretreatment blood. The sample's treatment: 15 Gy SBRT to primary tumor, nephrectomy 4 weeks later. The assay was immunoSEQ multiplex PCR, and TCRdb's table has in-frame clones only and misses some. The repertoire holds around 64,000 clones, with around 78% as singletons. The source was blood, collected from a patient whose treatment included radiotherapy and nephrectomy. The receptors come from a man in his fifties or sixties with renal cell carcinoma.

This clone was picked up one time. The chain carries TRBV19 and TRBJ2-1; the match to TRBD2 covers 8 bases. The CDR3 contains 13 residues. After removal of 9 bases from V and 7 bases from J, the junction contained 8 bases not matched to a gene. Germline CDR1 is LNHDA and CDR2 is SQIVND (reference sequence). The CDR3 DNA reads TGTGCCAGCTCTAGCGGGCTAATGAATGAGCAGTTCTTC. This encodes CASSSGLMNEQFF.

This clone showed up just a few times. The V and J genes are TRBV11-2 and TRBJ2-1; TRBD2 agrees at 7 bases. With V trimmed by 2 bases and J by 9 bases, 4 bases remained unmatched. The CDR3 contains 13 residues. In germline, CDR1 is SGHAT, CDR2 FQNNGV. The CDR3: CASSLLREAEQFF. CDR3 bases: TGTGCCAGCAGCTTACTCCGGGAGGCTGAGCAGTTCTTC.

For the CDR3, the DNA is TGTGCCAGCAGTTTATTGGGGGGGCCTAACTATGGCTACACCTTC. Translating it yields CASSLLGGPNYGYTF. The chain is built from TRBV27 and TRBJ1-2; TRBD1 might be the D (6 bases). There are 15 residues in the CDR3. Per the germline V gene, CDR1 is MNHEY and CDR2 is SMNVEV (reference sequence). Trimming took off 1 base at V and 0 bases at J, with 9 bases between the two ends.

This chain links TRBV10-2 with TRBJ2-2; TRBD2 aligns across 12 bases. The ends lost 8 bases at V and 3 bases at J; junction bases unmatched: 4. CDR1 and CDR2 from the germline V gene are WSHSY and SAAADI. This CDR3 spans 15 amino acids. Here the CDR3 DNA reads TGCGCCAGCCAACTAGCGGGGGGCCACACCGGGGAGCTGTTTTTT. Its protein product is CASQLAGGHTGELFF.

The J gene is TRBJ1-1, the V gene TRBV6-1, with 7 nucleotides matching TRBD1. Looked up from germline, CDR1 is MNHNS and CDR2 is SASEGT. Unmatched junction bases numbered 1, after V lost 0 bases and J lost 3 bases. This CDR3 contains 14 residues. The CDR3 reads CASSEARGDTEAFF. CDR3 nucleotides: TGTGCCAGCAGTGAAGCCAGGGGGGACACTGAAGCTTTCTTT.

The genes are TRBV18 and TRBJ2-3; the D gene is possibly TRBD2 (5 bases). The CDR3 covers 13 residues. V dropped 7 bases and J dropped 2 bases, with 10 bases sitting between them. Germline V gene data show CDR1 as KGHSH and CDR2 as LQKENI. The CDR3 DNA reads TGTGCCAGCTATTCCGGGGACACAGATACGCAGTATTTT. Translating it yields CASYSGDTDTQYF.

The V and J genes are TRBV19 and TRBJ1-2; D unresolved. This CDR3 region has 15 residues. Looked up from germline, CDR1 is LNHDA and CDR2 is SQIVND (reference sequence). The ends were cut back, 5 bases at V and 4 bases at J, with 17 bases in the middle. Here the CDR3 reads CASSDRTSASYGYTF. CDR3 nucleotide sequence: TGTGCCAGTAGTGATAGGACGAGTGCTAGCTATGGCTACACCTTC.

The chain uses TRBV7-6 and TRBJ2-2; D remains ambiguous. CDR3 length: 14 amino acids. The V gene lost 1 base and the J gene lost 7 bases, with 10 bases spanning the gap. CDR1 SGHVS and CDR2 FNYEAQ come from the germline V gene. The CDR3 spells CASSLVQGNGELFF. In nucleotides, the CDR3 is TGTGCCAGCAGCTTAGTGCAAGGGAACGGGGAGCTGTTTTTT.

There are a few counts of this clone. This sequence joins TRBV6-1 and TRBJ1-5, with no clear D. CDR3 length: 14 residues. CDR1 is MNHNS, CDR2 SASEGT, per germline. Trimming stripped 10 bases from V and 5 bases from J, with 18 bases between. CDR3: CATNSPGEHQPQHF. CDR3 bases: TGTGCCACCAATTCACCAGGCGAGCATCAGCCCCAGCATTTT.